Listed here are 8 T cell receptor beta chains from one sample, sequenced in a study of CD8 T cells in Susac syndrome. With random hexamers, 0.5 to 1 ug RNA was reverse transcribed. TCRdb used MiXCR to reprocess the immunoSEQ multiplex PCR reads, holding one entry per CDR3 protein. The sample lists some 150,000 distinct CDR3 sequences; 85% to 95% were seen once. The sequenced sample was CD4+ T cells from PBMCs. The source of these receptors is a human donor with Susac syndrome.

This sequence joins TRBV7-2 and TRBJ1-1, with no clear D. V was cut by 5 bases and J by 6 bases, with 13 bases left in between. The CDR3 runs 13 residues. Germline V gene sequence: CDR1 SGHTA, CDR2 FQGNSA. CDR3 amino acids: CASSAVGRPEAFF. CDR3 in DNA: TGTGCCAGCAGCGCCGTTGGGCGTCCTGAAGCTTTCTTT.

This chain connects TRBV2 to TRBJ2-5; 11 bases map to TRBD1. V was clipped by 6 bases and J by 0 bases; unmatched bases: 3. The germline V gene encodes CDR1 SNHLY and CDR2 FYNNEI. This CDR3 region has 15 residues. The CDR3 region is CASRLGQGDQETQYF. DNA for the CDR3: TGTGCCAGCAGGCTGGGACAGGGGGACCAAGAGACCCAGTACTTC.

J is TRBJ2-6 and V is TRBV12-5; the D gene is possibly TRBD1 (6 bases). CDR1 and CDR2 (germline): LGHNT, FRNRAP. This CDR3 is built from 16 residues. The V gene lost 3 bases and the J gene lost 0 bases, with 9 bases spanning the gap. The DNA of the CDR3 is TGTGCTAGTGGTTTCGGACAGCTCTCTGGGGCCAACGTCCTGACTTTC. Residues: CASGFGQLSGANVLTF.

The chain uses TRBV20-1 and TRBJ2-5; maybe TRBD2 (6 bases). The CDR3 has 16 residues. From germline, CDR1 is DFQATT and CDR2 SNEGSKA (reference sequence). V was cut by 0 bases and J by 1 base, with 15 bases left in between. The CDR3 DNA sequence: TGCAGTGCTAGAGATCCCCAGGGACTCCGCCAAGAGACCCAGTACTTC. It translates to CSARDPQGLRQETQYF.

This chain uses TRBV19 with TRBJ2-5; D tentatively fits TRBD1 or TRBD2 (5 bases each). Germline-derived CDR1 and CDR2 are LNHDA and SQIVND (reference sequence). This CDR3 is 14 amino acids long. The V end was cut by 4 bases, the J end by 5 bases, with 14 bases between. This CDR3 reads CASSNEGPTETQYF. Here the CDR3 DNA reads TGTGCCAGTAGTAATGAGGGACCCACGGAGACCCAGTACTTC. Full variable domain (rest looked up from reference TRBV19 and TRBJ2-5): DGGITQSPKYLFRKEGQNVTLSCEQNLNHDAMYWYRQDPGQGLRLIYYSQIVNDFQKGDIAEGYSVSREKKESFPLTVTSAQKNPTAFYLCASSNEGPTETQYFGPGTRLLVL.

The chain employs TRBV2 and TRBJ2-5; D is undetermined. CDR1 and CDR2 (germline): SNHLY, FYNNEI. The V and J ends lost 3 bases and 5 bases respectively, with 10 bases between them. The CDR3 runs 13 residues. CDR3 residues: CASSDEARETQYF. In DNA form, the CDR3 reads TGTGCCAGCAGTGATGAGGCCCGGGAGACCCAGTACTTC.

J is TRBJ2-1 and V is TRBV6-2 or TRBV6-3, with D perhaps TRBD2 (5 bases). V was shortened by 5 bases and J by 12 bases, with 14 bases between the two germline ends. This CDR3 region has 12 residues. Germline V CDR1 and CDR2: MNHEY, SVGEGT. The CDR3 loop reads CASSTRRSGQFF. The CDR3 DNA follows: TGTGCCAGCAGTACCAGGCGGAGCGGGCAGTTCTTC.

The gene calls are TRBV2 and TRBJ2-1; TRBD2 matches at 9 bases. Trimming removed 2 bases from V and 7 bases from J; junction bases left unmatched: 6. The V gene's germline CDR1 is SNHLY and CDR2 FYNNEI. The CDR3 is made up of 15 amino acids. CDR3: CASSESRGGDNEQFF. The CDR3 DNA follows: TGTGCCAGCAGTGAATCTCGCGGGGGGGATAATGAGCAGTTCTTC.